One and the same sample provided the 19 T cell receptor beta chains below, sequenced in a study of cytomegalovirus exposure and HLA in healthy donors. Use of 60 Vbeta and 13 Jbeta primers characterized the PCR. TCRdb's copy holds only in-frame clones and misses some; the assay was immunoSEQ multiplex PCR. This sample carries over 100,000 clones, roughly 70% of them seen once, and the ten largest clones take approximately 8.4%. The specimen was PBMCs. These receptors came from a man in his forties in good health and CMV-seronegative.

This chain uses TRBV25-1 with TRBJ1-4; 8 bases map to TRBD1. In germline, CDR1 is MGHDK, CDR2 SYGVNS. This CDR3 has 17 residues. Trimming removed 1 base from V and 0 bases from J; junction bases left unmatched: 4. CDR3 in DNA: TGTGCCAGCAGTGAATGGACAGGGTCCGCAACTAATGAAAAACTGTTTTTT. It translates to CASSEWTGSATNEKLFF.

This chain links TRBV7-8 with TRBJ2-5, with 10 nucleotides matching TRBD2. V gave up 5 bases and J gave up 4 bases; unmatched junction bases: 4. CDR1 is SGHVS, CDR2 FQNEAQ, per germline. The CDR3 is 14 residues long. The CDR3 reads CASSEGLARETQYF. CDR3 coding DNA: TGTGCCAGCAGCGAGGGACTAGCGAGAGAGACCCAGTACTTC. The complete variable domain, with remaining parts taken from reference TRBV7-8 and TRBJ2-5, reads GAGVSQSPRYKVAKRGQDVALRCDPISGHVSLFWYQQALGQGPEFLTYFQNEAQLDKSGLPSDRFFAERPEGSVSTLKIQRTQQEDSAVYLCASSEGLARETQYFGPGTRLLVL.

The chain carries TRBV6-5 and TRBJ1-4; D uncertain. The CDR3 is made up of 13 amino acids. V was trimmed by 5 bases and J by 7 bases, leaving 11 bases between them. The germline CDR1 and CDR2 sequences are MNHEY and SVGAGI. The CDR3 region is CASSSQDVEKLFF. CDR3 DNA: TGTGCCAGCAGTAGTCAGGATGTTGAAAAACTGTTTTTT.

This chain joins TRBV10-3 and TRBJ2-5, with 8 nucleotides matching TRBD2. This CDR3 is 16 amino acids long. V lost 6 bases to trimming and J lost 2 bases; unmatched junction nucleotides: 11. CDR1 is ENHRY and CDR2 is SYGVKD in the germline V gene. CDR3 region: CAIRAGLATRQETQYF. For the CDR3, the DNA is TGTGCCATCAGAGCAGGACTAGCCACCCGGCAAGAGACCCAGTACTTC.

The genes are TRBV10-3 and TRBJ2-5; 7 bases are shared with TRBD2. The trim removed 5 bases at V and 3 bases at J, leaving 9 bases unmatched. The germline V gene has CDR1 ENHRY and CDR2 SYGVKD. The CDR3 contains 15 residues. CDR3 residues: CAISPNRDYKETQYF. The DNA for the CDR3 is TGTGCCATCAGTCCTAACCGGGACTACAAAGAGACCCAGTACTTC.

DNA of the CDR3: TGTGCCATCAGTGAGACCTCAGGATCAAGGGAGCAGTTCTTC. Translated, it gives CAISETSGSREQFF. The rearrangement uses TRBV10-3 and TRBJ2-1, with no clear D. Germline CDR1 and CDR2: ENHRY and SYGVKD. The CDR3 loop spans 14 amino acids. The germline V and J ends were trimmed by 2 bases and 10 bases, with 15 bases remaining between them.

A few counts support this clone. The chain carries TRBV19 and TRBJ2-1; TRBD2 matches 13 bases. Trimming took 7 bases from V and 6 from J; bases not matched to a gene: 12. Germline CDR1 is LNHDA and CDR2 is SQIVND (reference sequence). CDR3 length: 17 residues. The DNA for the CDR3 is TGTGCCAGTACCGGGACTGGACTAGCGGGGGTTGGCAATGAGCAGTTCTTC. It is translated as CASTGTGLAGVGNEQFF.

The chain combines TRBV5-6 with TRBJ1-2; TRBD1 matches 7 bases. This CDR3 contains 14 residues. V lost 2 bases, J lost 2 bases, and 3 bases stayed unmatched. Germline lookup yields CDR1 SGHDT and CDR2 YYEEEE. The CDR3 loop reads CASSFGQANYGYTF. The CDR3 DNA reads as TGTGCCAGCAGCTTCGGACAGGCGAACTATGGCTACACCTTC.

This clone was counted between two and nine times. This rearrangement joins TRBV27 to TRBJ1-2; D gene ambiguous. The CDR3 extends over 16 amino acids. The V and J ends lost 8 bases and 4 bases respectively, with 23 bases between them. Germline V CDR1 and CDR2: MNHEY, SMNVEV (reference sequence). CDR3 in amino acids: CASRRGGSKFLYGYTF. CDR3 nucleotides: TGTGCCAGCCGCCGAGGCGGGTCAAAGTTCCTCTATGGCTACACCTTC.

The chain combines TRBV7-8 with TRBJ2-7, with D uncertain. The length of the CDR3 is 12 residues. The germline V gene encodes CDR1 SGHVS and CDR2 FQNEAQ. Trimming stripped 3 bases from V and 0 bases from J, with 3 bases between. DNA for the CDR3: TGTGCCAGCAGCTTTAGCTCCTACGAGCAGTACTTC. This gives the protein CASSFSSYEQYF.

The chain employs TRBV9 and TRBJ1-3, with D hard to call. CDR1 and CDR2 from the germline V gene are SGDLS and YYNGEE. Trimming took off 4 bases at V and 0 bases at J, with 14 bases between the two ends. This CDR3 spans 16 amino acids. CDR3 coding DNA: TGTGCCAGCAGCCCCCGTACGACACTCTCTGGAAACACCATATATTTT. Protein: CASSPRTTLSGNTIYF.

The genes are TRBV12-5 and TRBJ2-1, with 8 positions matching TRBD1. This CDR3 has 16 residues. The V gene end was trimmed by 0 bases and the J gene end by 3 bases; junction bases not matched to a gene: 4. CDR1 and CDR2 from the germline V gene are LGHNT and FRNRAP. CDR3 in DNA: TGTGCTAGTGGTTTGGTAATAGGACAGGGCTACAATGAGCAGTTCTTC. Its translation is CASGLVIGQGYNEQFF.

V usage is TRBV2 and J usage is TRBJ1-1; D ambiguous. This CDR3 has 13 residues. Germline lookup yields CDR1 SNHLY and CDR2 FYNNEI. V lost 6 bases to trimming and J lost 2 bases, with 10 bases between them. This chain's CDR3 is CASSGLLNTEAFF. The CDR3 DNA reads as TGTGCCAGCAGCGGACTGCTAAACACTGAAGCTTTCTTT.

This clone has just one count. The DNA for the CDR3 is TGTGCCAGCAGCTTAGACAGGGTATGGGGCACTGAAGCTTTCTTT. This gives the protein CASSLDRVWGTEAFF. The rearrangement joins TRBV7-9 to TRBJ1-1; TRBD1 might be the D (6 bases). Germline lookup yields CDR1 SEHNR and CDR2 FQNEAQ (reference sequence). This CDR3 is 15 amino acids long. V dropped 1 base and J dropped 4 bases, with 13 bases sitting between them. The whole variable domain, remainder taken from reference TRBV7-9 and TRBJ1-1, is DTGVSQNPRHKITKRGQNVTFRCDPISEHNRLYWYRQTLGQGPEFLTYFQNEAQLEKSRLLSDRFSAERPKGSFSTLEIQRTEQGDSAMYLCASSLDRVWGTEAFFGQGTRLTVV.

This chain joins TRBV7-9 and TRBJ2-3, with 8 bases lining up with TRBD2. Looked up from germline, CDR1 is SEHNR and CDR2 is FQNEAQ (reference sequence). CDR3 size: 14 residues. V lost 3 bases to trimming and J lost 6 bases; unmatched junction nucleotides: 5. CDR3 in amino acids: CASSLTSDGDTQYF. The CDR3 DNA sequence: TGTGCCAGCAGCTTGACTAGCGACGGGGATACGCAGTATTTT.

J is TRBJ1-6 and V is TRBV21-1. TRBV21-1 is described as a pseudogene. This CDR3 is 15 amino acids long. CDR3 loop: CASSKGGGGDSPLHF. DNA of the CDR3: TGTGCCAGCAGCAAAGGTGGGGGGGGCGATTCACCCCTCCACTTT.

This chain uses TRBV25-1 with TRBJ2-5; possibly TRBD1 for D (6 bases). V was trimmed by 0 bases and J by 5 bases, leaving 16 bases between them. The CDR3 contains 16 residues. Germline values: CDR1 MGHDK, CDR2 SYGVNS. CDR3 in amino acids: CASSEYRGRGRETQYF. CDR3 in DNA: TGTGCCAGCAGTGAATATAGGGGCAGGGGCCGGGAGACCCAGTACTTC.

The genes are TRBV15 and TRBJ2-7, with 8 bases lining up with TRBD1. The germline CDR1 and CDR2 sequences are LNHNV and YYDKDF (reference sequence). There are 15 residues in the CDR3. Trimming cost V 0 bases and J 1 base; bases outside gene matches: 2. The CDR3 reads CATSRETGGSYEQYF. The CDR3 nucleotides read TGTGCCACCAGCAGAGAAACAGGGGGATCCTACGAGCAGTACTTC.

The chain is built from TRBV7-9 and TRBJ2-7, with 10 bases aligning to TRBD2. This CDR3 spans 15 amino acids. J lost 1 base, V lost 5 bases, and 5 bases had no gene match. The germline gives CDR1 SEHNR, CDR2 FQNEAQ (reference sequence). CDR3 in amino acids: CASSPSTSGSYEQYF. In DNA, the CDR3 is TGTGCCAGCAGCCCATCGACTAGCGGGTCCTACGAGCAGTACTTC. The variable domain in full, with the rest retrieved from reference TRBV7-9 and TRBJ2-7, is DTGVSQNPRHKITKRGQNVTFRCDPISEHNRLYWYRQTLGQGPEFLTYFQNEAQLEKSRLLSDRFSAERPKGSFSTLEIQRTEQGDSAMYLCASSPSTSGSYEQYFGPGTRLTVT.